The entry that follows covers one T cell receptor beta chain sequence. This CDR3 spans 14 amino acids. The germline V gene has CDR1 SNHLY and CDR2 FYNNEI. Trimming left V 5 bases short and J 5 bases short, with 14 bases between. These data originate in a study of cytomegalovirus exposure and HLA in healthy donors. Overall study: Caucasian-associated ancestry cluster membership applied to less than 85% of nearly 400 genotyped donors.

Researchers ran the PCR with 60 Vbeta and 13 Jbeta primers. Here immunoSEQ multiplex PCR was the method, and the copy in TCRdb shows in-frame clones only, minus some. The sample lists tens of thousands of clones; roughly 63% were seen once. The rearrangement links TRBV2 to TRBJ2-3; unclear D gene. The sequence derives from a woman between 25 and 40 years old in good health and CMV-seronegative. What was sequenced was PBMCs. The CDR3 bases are TGTGCCAGCAGTCCGATGACACCCATAGATACGCAGTATTTT. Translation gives CASSPMTPIDTQYF.